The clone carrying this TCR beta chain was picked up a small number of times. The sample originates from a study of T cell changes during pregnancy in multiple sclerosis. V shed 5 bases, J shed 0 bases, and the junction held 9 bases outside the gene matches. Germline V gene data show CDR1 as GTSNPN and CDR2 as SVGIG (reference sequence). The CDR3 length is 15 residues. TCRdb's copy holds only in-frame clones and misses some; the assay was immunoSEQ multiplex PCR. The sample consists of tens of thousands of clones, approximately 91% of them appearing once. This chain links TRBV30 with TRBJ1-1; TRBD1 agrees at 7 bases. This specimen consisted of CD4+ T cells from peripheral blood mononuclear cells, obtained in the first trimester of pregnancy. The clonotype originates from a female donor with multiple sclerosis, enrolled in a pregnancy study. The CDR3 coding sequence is TGTGCCTGGGGAGACAGGGCGCTCATGAACACTGAAGCTTTCTTT. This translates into CAWGDRALMNTEAFF. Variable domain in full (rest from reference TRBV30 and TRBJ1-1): SQTIHQWPATLVQPVGSPLSLECTVEGTSNPNLYWYRQAAGRGLQLLFYSVGIGQISSEVPQNLSASRPQDRQFILSSKKLLLSDSGFYLCAWGDRALMNTEAFFGQGTRLTVV.